Listed here is a single TCR beta chain. Its antigen is still unknown. Germline CDR1 reads MDHEN; CDR2 reads SYDVKM. The CDR3 covers 14 residues. Trimming shortened V by 4 bases and J by 6 bases, and 15 bases separated the two germline ends. Generated by immunoSEQ multiplex PCR, the TCRdb table keeps only in-frame clones and is missing some. Among fewer than 200,000 clones listed, roughly nine tenths were seen once. These data come from a study of T cell responses to AZD1222 COVID-19 vaccine. Notes on the study in general: Dominant CD4 TCR responses targeted spike regions 160-218 and 743-854. Mostly white British, mostly female donors; authors suggested clonal diversity may be underestimated. Without day 14 samples, only post-peak T cell repertoires were studied.

The input for sequencing was peripheral blood, taken 28 days after the second dose of the MenACWY control vaccine. The chain combines TRBV28 with TRBJ1-2; D is undetermined. This TCR derives from an adult who received the MenACWY meningococcal vaccine as a control. CDR3 amino acids: CASSSAGRLHGYTF. CDR3 coding DNA: TGTGCCAGCAGTTCCGCGGGGAGACTACATGGCTACACCTTC.